This is a list of T cell receptor beta chains from one sample in a study of blood T cell repertoires in COVID-19. Data came from immunoSEQ multiplex PCR; TCRdb stores just in-frame clones and leaves some out. Of over 200,000 clones listed, about 84% are singletons. The specimen sequenced was peripheral blood. Source of these receptors: a woman older than 75 with COVID-19, enrolled during active disease. Each CDR3 is given with its conserved first and last residue.

length: 12; J: TRBJ2-3; V: TRBV7-9; CDR3: CASSNDRDTQYF
length: 15; J: TRBJ2-3; V: TRBV6-5; CDR3: CASLPSGSGTDTQYF
length: 16; J: TRBJ1-4; V: TRBV9; CDR3: CASSSRPLAPNEKLFF
length: 14; J: TRBJ1-1; V: TRBV18; CDR3: CASSPQVGNTEAFF
length: 13; J: TRBJ1-1; V: TRBV6-1; CDR3: CASSDQAYFEAFF
length: 13; J: TRBJ1-5; V: TRBV2; CDR3: CASRDRPNQPQHF
length: 15; J: TRBJ2-3; V: TRBV4-1; CDR3: CASSQDAVSTDTQYF
length: 14; J: TRBJ1-5; V: TRBV19; CDR3: CASSIWTGDQPQHF
length: 18; J: TRBJ1-1; V: TRBV5-1; CDR3: CASRLGPDREVGRTEAFF
length: 17; J: TRBJ2-1; V: TRBV6-2/TRBV6-3; CDR3: CASSSGLAGPSYNEQFF
length: 15; J: TRBJ2-7; V: TRBV6-5; CDR3: CASRTSGTGMYEQYF
length: 13; J: TRBJ2-7; V: TRBV19; CDR3: CASSLGTGAEQYF
length: 15; J: TRBJ2-2; V: TRBV24-1; CDR3: CATSEWTGDTGELFF
length: 14; J: TRBJ1-3; V: TRBV9; CDR3: CASGVMASGNTIYF
length: 12; J: TRBJ2-7; V: TRBV2; CDR3: CASRTGAYEQYF
length: 10; J: TRBJ2-5; V: TRBV29-1; CDR3: CSVERETQYF
length: 15; J: TRBJ1-1; V: TRBV9; CDR3: CASSSQVNPNTEAFF
length: 15; J: TRBJ2-1; V: TRBV19; CDR3: CASSTSGGPYNEQFF
length: 14; J: TRBJ1-1; V: TRBV6-5; CDR3: CASSSPERNSEAFF
length: 13; J: TRBJ2-1; V: TRBV2; CDR3: CASRTGVVTEQFF
length: 13; J: TRBJ2-1; V: TRBV2; CDR3: CARGGTEYNEQFF
length: 13; J: TRBJ1-1; V: TRBV6-5; CDR3: CASSPPHSSEAFF
length: 16; J: TRBJ1-1; V: TRBV6-2/TRBV6-3; CDR3: CASSYPQGAISTEAFF